This T cell receptor (beta chain) was profiled in a study of blood T cell repertoires in COVID-19. Study details: PBMCs, B-cell-depleted T cells, or T cells were the source of the cDNA or gDNA that made up the material.

The germline V gene encodes CDR1 MNHEY and CDR2 SVGAGI. CDR3 length: 13 residues. J lost 7 bases, V lost 6 bases, and 6 bases had no gene match. Sequenced by immunoSEQ multiplex PCR; TCRdb stores in-frame clones only, minus some. The sample lists roughly 100,000 clones; around 85% were seen once. The sequenced sample was peripheral blood. The clonotype originates from an elderly woman with active or convalescent COVID-19. V usage is TRBV6-5 and J usage is TRBJ1-1, with 9 positions matching TRBD1. CDR3 protein: CASRVDRGGEAFF. CDR3 sequence (DNA): TGTGCCAGCAGAGTGGACAGGGGAGGTGAAGCTTTCTTT.